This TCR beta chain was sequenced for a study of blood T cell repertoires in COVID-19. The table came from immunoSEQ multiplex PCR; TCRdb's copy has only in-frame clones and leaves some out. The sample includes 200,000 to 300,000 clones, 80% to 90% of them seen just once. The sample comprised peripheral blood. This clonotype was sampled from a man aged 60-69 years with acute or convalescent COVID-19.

The CDR3: CASSTAGQGSSYEQYF. Written as DNA, the CDR3 is TGTGCCAGTAGTACCGCGGGACAGGGGAGCTCCTACGAGCAGTACTTC. The rearrangement links TRBV19 to TRBJ2-7, with 10 bases matching TRBD1. Unmatched junction bases numbered 6, after V lost 4 bases and J lost 0 bases. Germline V lookup: CDR1 LNHDA, CDR2 SQIVND (reference sequence). This CDR3 spans 16 amino acids.